One sample yielded the 24 T cell receptor beta chains listed below, sequenced in a study of T-cell reconstitution after alpha-beta-depleted transplantation in children (dated by TCRdb to about 2016). The method was PCR. TCRdb names Illumina HiSeq 2500 as the instrument used. TCR libraries were prepared with molecular barcoding, using unique molecular identifiers to normalize TCRbeta repertoire quantification. The public reads were reanalyzed by TCRdb: fastp trimming at Q25, MiXCR alignment, in-frame beta chains only. Each entry is one CDR3 protein sequence, shown with its most common DNA and genes. The sample profile shows approximately 250,000 distinct CDR3 sequences; roughly a tenth of them were found once. In total, the top ten clones hold less than 6% of the sample. Material: PBMCs from the stem cell graft donor, obtained from the stem cell graft. Receptors were obtained from a human donor who donated a stem cell graft to a child with SCID.

This clonotype was found many times. The V gene is TRBV7-2, the J gene TRBJ1-6, with D unclear. Trimming shortened V by 1 base and J by 9 bases, and 10 bases separated the two germline ends. Per germline, CDR1 SGHTA and CDR2 FQGNSA. The CDR3 covers 14 residues. CDR3 residues: CASSLVSTGSPLHF. The CDR3, as DNA: TGTGCCAGCAGCTTAGTTTCTACGGGTTCACCCCTCCACTTT.

This clonotype was counted at least ten times. This rearrangement joins TRBV7-8 to TRBJ2-4, with TRBD1 identical over 10 bases. From germline, CDR1 is SGHVS and CDR2 FQNEAQ. The CDR3 runs to 16 residues. The V and J ends lost 4 bases and 1 base, in that order; junction bases with no gene match: 4. Here the CDR3 DNA reads TGTGCCAGCAGCTCCTGGACAGGGGGGGCCAAAAACATTCAGTACTTC. This codes for CASSSWTGGAKNIQYF.

This clonotype was counted at least ten times. The CDR3 region is CSARSPSGGRYEQYF. The CDR3 DNA sequence: TGCAGTGCTAGAAGCCCTAGCGGGGGCCGCTACGAGCAGTACTTC. The chain employs TRBV20-1 and TRBJ2-7; 10 nucleotides line up with TRBD2. The CDR3 is 15 amino acids. Losses at the gene ends were 2 bases for V and 3 bases for J; bases not matched to a gene: 7. The V gene's germline CDR1 is DFQATT and CDR2 SNEGSKA (reference sequence).

This clonotype was counted ten times or more. This chain connects TRBV3-1 to TRBJ1-2; D perhaps matches TRBD1 (6 bases). With 0 bases removed from V and 7 bases from J, the gap between germline ends came to 15 bases. The CDR3 has 15 amino acids. Per the germline V gene, CDR1 is LGHDT and CDR2 is YNNKEL (reference sequence). CDR3 DNA: TGTGCCAGCAGCCAAGATTCGGGGGGCTGGGGTGGCTACACCTTC. As protein: CASSQDSGGWGGYTF. Combining the CDR3 with reference TRBV3-1 and TRBJ1-2 gives the whole variable domain DTAVSQTPKYLVTQMGNDKSIKCEQNLGHDTMYWYKQDSKKFLKIMFSYNNKELIINETVPNRFSPKSPDKAHLNLHINSLELGDSAVYFCASSQDSGGWGGYTFGSGTRLTVV.

This clonotype was found many times. V is TRBV18 and J is TRBJ1-1; no reliable D call. V shed 2 bases and J shed 1 base, with 8 bases lying between them. The CDR3 has 14 residues. The germline CDR1 and CDR2 sequences are KGHSH and LQKENI. CDR3 region: CASSPWIGNTEAFF. The CDR3 coding sequence is TGTGCCAGCTCACCATGGATTGGGAACACTGAAGCTTTCTTT.

This clonotype occurred many times. The chain uses TRBV7-2 and TRBJ2-5; the D is unclear. The CDR3 is 14 residues long. V was clipped by 0 bases and J by 1 base, with 6 bases between them. Germline CDR1 is SGHTA and CDR2 is FQGNSA. Here the CDR3 DNA reads TGTGCCAGCAGCTTAGCCGACCTCCAAGAGACCCAGTACTTC. Encoded protein: CASSLADLQETQYF.

This sequence joins TRBV20-1 and TRBJ1-2; possible D gene TRBD1, 6 bases. The germline gives CDR1 DFQATT, CDR2 SNEGSKA (reference sequence). The germline V and J ends were trimmed by 0 bases and 10 bases, with 18 bases remaining between them. CDR3 length: 14 amino acids. This CDR3 reads CSARDRQEPLAYTF. The DNA of the CDR3 is TGCAGTGCTAGAGACAGACAGGAACCCTTAGCCTACACCTTC.

This clonotype has at least ten counts. The rearrangement links TRBV24-1 to TRBJ2-7; no reliable D call. V dropped 5 bases and J dropped 0 bases, with 7 bases sitting between them. Germline CDR1 KGHDR, CDR2 SFDVKD. CDR3 length: 13 amino acids. The CDR3 sequence is CATSVESSYEQYF. The CDR3 DNA reads TGTGCCACCAGTGTCGAGTCCTCCTACGAGCAGTACTTC.

The sample holds many counts of this clonotype. J is TRBJ2-1 and V is TRBV6-1; 13 nucleotides match TRBD2. Germline loops: CDR1 MNHNS, CDR2 SASEGT. The ends lost 6 bases at V and 10 bases at J; junction bases unmatched: 6. The CDR3 spans 14 residues. CDR3 DNA sequence: TGTGCCAGCAGGCGTCCGGGACTAGCGGGGGAGCAGTTCTTC. Translated, it gives CASRRPGLAGEQFF.

This clonotype occurred many times. V is TRBV13 and J is TRBJ2-7; 9 nucleotides agree with TRBD1. This CDR3 contains 14 residues. The germline V gene has CDR1 PRHDT and CDR2 FYEKMQ (reference sequence). V lost 5 bases to trimming and J lost 3 bases; unmatched junction nucleotides: 5. This chain's CDR3 is CASSPRTGVYEQYF. CDR3 DNA: TGTGCCAGCAGCCCCCGGACAGGGGTCTACGAGCAGTACTTC.

The sample holds many counts of this clonotype. The rearrangement uses TRBV3-1 and TRBJ2-4, with D tentatively TRBD1 or TRBD2 (6 bases each). The CDR3 consists of 21 residues. The germline V gene encodes CDR1 LGHDT and CDR2 YNNKEL (reference sequence). Between the trimmed V and J ends, which lost 5 bases and 2 bases, there was a span of 31 bases. The DNA for the CDR3 is TGTGCCAGCAGCTGGAGCATCCTGGGGGGCTTTCTCCCGATGTCCAAAAACATTCAGTACTTC. It yields the protein CASSWSILGGFLPMSKNIQYF.

The sample holds many counts of this clonotype. The J gene is TRBJ1-2, the V gene TRBV28; D remains ambiguous. V shed 7 bases and J shed 8 bases, with 17 bases lying between them. CDR3 length: 13 amino acids. In germline, CDR1 is MDHEN, CDR2 SYDVKM. CDR3 sequence: CASTWAASWGYTF. The CDR3 bases are TGTGCCAGCACCTGGGCAGCGAGTTGGGGCTACACCTTC.

Ten or more counts support this clonotype. V and J are TRBV7-9 and TRBJ2-1, with D possibly TRBD1 on 6 matching bases. CDR1 is SEHNR, CDR2 FQNEAQ, per germline (reference sequence). Trimming left V 9 bases short and J 7 bases short, with 16 bases between. The CDR3 has 13 residues. Here the CDR3 DNA reads TGTGCCAGTGCGGTAGGGGGTTGGAATGAGCAGTTCTTC. This gives the protein CASAVGGWNEQFF.

This clonotype was counted at least ten times. The CDR3 region has the DNA TGCAGCGTTGAAGTTATGACAGGGTCGGTCGAGCAGTACTTC. Protein: CSVEVMTGSVEQYF. This chain links TRBV29-1 with TRBJ2-7; 7 nucleotides match TRBD1. The CDR3 totals 14 residues. The V gene's germline CDR1 is SQVTM and CDR2 ANQGSEA. V lost 1 base to trimming and J lost 6 bases; unmatched junction nucleotides: 9.

This clonotype has ten or more counts. The rearrangement joins TRBV5-1 to TRBJ1-1, with TRBD1 matching 7 bases. J gave up 5 bases and V 4 bases, and 14 bases lay outside the gene matches. From germline, CDR1 is SGHRS and CDR2 YFSETQ. This CDR3 spans 16 amino acids. CDR3 in amino acids: CASSPRQGLGKTEAFF. CDR3 DNA sequence: TGCGCCAGCAGCCCAAGACAGGGCTTGGGGAAAACTGAAGCTTTCTTT.

This clonotype has a count of ten or more. The CDR3 reads CASSVLGGGNTEAFF. CDR3 bases: TGTGCCAGCAGCGTATTGGGGGGGGGGAACACTGAAGCTTTCTTT. This chain connects TRBV9 to TRBJ1-1; D is possibly TRBD1 (5 bases). CDR1 is SGDLS, CDR2 YYNGEE, per germline. The V end was cut by 1 base, the J end by 1 base, with 11 bases between. The CDR3 extends over 15 amino acids.

The chain employs TRBV2 and TRBJ2-7, with a possible D match to TRBD2 (5 bases). CDR1 and CDR2 from the germline V gene are SNHLY and FYNNEI. The CDR3 sequence is 15 residues long. V shed 9 bases and J shed 2 bases, with 20 bases lying between them. DNA of the CDR3: TGTGCCAGTGGAGGTGGCCCTGAACGCCCCTACGAGCAGTACTTC. Amino acid sequence: CASGGGPERPYEQYF.

The chain combines TRBV15 with TRBJ2-3, with 7 bases fitting TRBD2. The CDR3 covers 15 residues. V lost 8 bases, J lost 2 bases, and 10 bases stayed unmatched. Germline V CDR1 and CDR2: LNHNV, YYDKDF (reference sequence). In nucleotides, the CDR3 is TGTGCCACCCGACTGGGGGGGGGAGCCACAGATACGCAGTATTTT. Its protein is CATRLGGGATDTQYF.

This clonotype showed up just a few times. V and J are TRBV4-3 and TRBJ1-1; D remains ambiguous. CDR3 length equals 15 residues. Germline-derived CDR1 and CDR2 are LGHNA and YSLEER. Trimming left V 0 bases short and J 8 bases short, with 16 bases between. The CDR3 region is CASSQDRVSRAEAFF. The CDR3 bases are TGCGCCAGCAGCCAAGATCGCGTAAGTCGCGCAGAAGCTTTCTTT.

The rearrangement joins TRBV2 to TRBJ2-1; 15 nucleotides line up with TRBD2. CDR1 is SNHLY and CDR2 is FYNNEI in the germline V gene. The junction had 3 bases not matched to a gene; V was cut back by 6 bases and J by 0 bases. CDR3 length: 17 amino acids. CDR3: CASRGTSGGYSYNEQFF. In DNA form, the CDR3 reads TGTGCCAGCAGGGGGACTAGCGGGGGGTACTCCTACAATGAGCAGTTCTTC.

This clonotype was seen many times. The chain is built from TRBV7-2 and TRBJ2-7; 10 nucleotides align to TRBD1. V trimming: 4 bases; J trimming: 6 bases; junction bases outside the gene matches: 6. This CDR3 region has 14 residues. Per germline, CDR1 SGHTA and CDR2 FQGNSA. The CDR3: CASSWGQGSLEQYF. The CDR3 DNA follows: TGTGCCAGCAGCTGGGGACAGGGGTCCCTCGAGCAGTACTTC.

There are many counts of this clonotype. The chain carries TRBV12-3 or TRBV12-4 and TRBJ2-3, with 7 bases aligning to TRBD2. The CDR3 length is 13 residues. Trimming at V came to 1 base and at J to 6 bases, leaving 1 base not matched to a gene. CDR3 sequence (DNA): TGTGCCAGCAGTTTAGTCGGGGGGGATACGCAGTATTTT. This codes for CASSLVGGDTQYF.

This clonotype was counted many times. The genes are TRBV28 and TRBJ2-7; D gene uncertain. The CDR3 runs to 13 residues. V was pared by 2 bases and J by 2 bases, with 7 bases between. Germline V CDR1 and CDR2: MDHEN, SYDVKM. The CDR3 loop is CASSLRVPYEQYF. CDR3 sequence (DNA): TGTGCCAGCAGTTTAAGGGTGCCCTACGAGCAGTACTTC.

This clonotype was counted at least ten times. The rearrangement uses TRBV5-1 and TRBJ2-7; D gene unclear. The CDR3 is 15 residues long. Germline CDR1 SGHRS, CDR2 YFSETQ. Trimming left V 2 bases short and J 0 bases short, with 12 bases between. CDR3 region: CASSFYRQSSYEQYF. CDR3 coding DNA: TGCGCCAGCAGCTTCTATCGGCAGAGCTCCTACGAGCAGTACTTC.